The 9 T cell receptor beta chains below come from one sample, sequenced in a study of early stage breast cancer tumors. Generated by immunoSEQ multiplex PCR, the TCRdb table keeps only in-frame clones and is missing some. The sample yields about 53,000 clones, under 95% seen once. Material: blood. These TCRs come from a person aged 70 to 80 with breast cancer.

The rearrangement uses TRBV4-3 and TRBJ1-3, with D unclear. Germline V lookup: CDR1 LGHNA, CDR2 YSLEER. Trimming cost V 4 bases and J 0 bases, with 10 bases left between them. The CDR3 contains 15 residues. The CDR3 bases are TGCGCCAGCAGCCCCCTAGGGAGCTCTGGAAACACCATATATTTT. It yields the protein CASSPLGSSGNTIYF.

The rearrangement links TRBV6-5 to TRBJ2-1; D unresolved. The CDR3 contains 15 residues. Germline values: CDR1 MNHEY, CDR2 SVGAGI. V lost 6 bases to trimming and J lost 3 bases, with 15 bases between them. The CDR3 sequence is CASRPHRDGYNEQFF. The CDR3 DNA reads as TGTGCCAGCAGGCCGCACAGAGATGGCTACAATGAGCAGTTCTTC.

The rearrangement joins TRBV29-1 to TRBJ2-5, with TRBD2 matching 10 bases. Germline-derived CDR1 and CDR2 are SQVTM and ANQGSEA. The CDR3 totals 14 residues. The junction had 6 bases not matched to a gene; V was cut back by 4 bases and J by 4 bases. CDR3 sequence (DNA): TGCAGCGTTGCCGGGACTAGCGTTCCAGAGACCCAGTACTTC. This translates into CSVAGTSVPETQYF.

This clone was seen only a few times. This rearrangement joins TRBV7-6 to TRBJ2-5; 8 bases are a match to TRBD1. This CDR3 contains 16 residues. Germline V gives CDR1 SGHVS, CDR2 FNYEAQ. V was clipped by 5 bases and J by 5 bases; unmatched bases: 13. The CDR3 coding sequence is TGTGCCAGCAGCCAAAGCATGGGGACAGGATGGGAGACCCAGTACTTC. Residues: CASSQSMGTGWETQYF.

This clone was recorded only once. Here the CDR3 DNA reads TGTGCCAGCAGTTTGGGACAGGGTTTAGCAGGCTACACCTTC. Protein: CASSLGQGLAGYTF. V and J are TRBV28 and TRBJ1-2; 9 bases are shared with TRBD1. CDR1 and CDR2 (germline): MDHEN, SYDVKM. V trimming: 3 bases; J trimming: 8 bases; junction bases outside the gene matches: 7. The CDR3 is made up of 14 amino acids.

The gene calls are TRBV5-1 and TRBJ2-1; possibly TRBD2 for D (5 bases). V lost 2 bases and J 3 bases, leaving 12 bases between the germline ends. Germline values: CDR1 SGHRS, CDR2 YFSETQ. There are 15 residues in the CDR3. This chain's CDR3 is CASSFGSVDYNEQFF. The CDR3 coding sequence is TGCGCCAGCAGCTTCGGTAGCGTTGACTACAATGAGCAGTTCTTC.

The V call is TRBV6-4, the J call TRBJ2-7; TRBD1 matches 10 bases. V trimming: 7 bases; J trimming: 2 bases; junction bases outside the gene matches: 5. The CDR3 is made up of 14 amino acids. Germline loops: CDR1 MRHNA, CDR2 SNTAGT. As DNA, the CDR3 is TGTGCCAGCACTCACGGGACAGGGGCCTACGAGCAGTACTTC. Translating gives CASTHGTGAYEQYF.

The chain combines TRBV2 with TRBJ2-7; 12 bases map to TRBD2. The CDR3 totals 15 residues. CDR1 SNHLY and CDR2 FYNNEI come from the germline V gene. Trimming removed 6 bases from V and 0 bases from J; junction bases left unmatched: 3. This chain's CDR3 is CASRKLAGGSYEQYF. In nucleotides, the CDR3 is TGTGCCAGCAGAAAACTAGCGGGAGGCTCCTACGAGCAGTACTTC.

The chain recombines TRBV12-2 with TRBJ1-2. TRBV12-2 counts as a pseudogene. The CDR3 loop spans 14 amino acids. CDR3 DNA: TGTGCAAGTCGCTTAGCGCCTCGGGGGAGGGGCTACACCTTC. This encodes CASRLAPRGRGYTF.